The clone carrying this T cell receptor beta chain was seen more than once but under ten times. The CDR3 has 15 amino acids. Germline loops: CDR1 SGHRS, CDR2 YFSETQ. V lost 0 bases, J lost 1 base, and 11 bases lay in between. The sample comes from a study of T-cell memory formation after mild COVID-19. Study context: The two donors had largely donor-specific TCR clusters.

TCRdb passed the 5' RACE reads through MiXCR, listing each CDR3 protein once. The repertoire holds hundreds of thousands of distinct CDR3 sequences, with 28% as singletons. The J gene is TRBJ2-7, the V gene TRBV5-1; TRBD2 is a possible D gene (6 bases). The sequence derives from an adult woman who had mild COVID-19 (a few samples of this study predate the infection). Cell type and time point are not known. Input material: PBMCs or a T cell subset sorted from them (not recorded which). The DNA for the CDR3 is TGCGCCAGCAGCTTGGGTTTCGGGGGATCCTACGAGCAGTACTTC. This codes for CASSLGFGGSYEQYF.